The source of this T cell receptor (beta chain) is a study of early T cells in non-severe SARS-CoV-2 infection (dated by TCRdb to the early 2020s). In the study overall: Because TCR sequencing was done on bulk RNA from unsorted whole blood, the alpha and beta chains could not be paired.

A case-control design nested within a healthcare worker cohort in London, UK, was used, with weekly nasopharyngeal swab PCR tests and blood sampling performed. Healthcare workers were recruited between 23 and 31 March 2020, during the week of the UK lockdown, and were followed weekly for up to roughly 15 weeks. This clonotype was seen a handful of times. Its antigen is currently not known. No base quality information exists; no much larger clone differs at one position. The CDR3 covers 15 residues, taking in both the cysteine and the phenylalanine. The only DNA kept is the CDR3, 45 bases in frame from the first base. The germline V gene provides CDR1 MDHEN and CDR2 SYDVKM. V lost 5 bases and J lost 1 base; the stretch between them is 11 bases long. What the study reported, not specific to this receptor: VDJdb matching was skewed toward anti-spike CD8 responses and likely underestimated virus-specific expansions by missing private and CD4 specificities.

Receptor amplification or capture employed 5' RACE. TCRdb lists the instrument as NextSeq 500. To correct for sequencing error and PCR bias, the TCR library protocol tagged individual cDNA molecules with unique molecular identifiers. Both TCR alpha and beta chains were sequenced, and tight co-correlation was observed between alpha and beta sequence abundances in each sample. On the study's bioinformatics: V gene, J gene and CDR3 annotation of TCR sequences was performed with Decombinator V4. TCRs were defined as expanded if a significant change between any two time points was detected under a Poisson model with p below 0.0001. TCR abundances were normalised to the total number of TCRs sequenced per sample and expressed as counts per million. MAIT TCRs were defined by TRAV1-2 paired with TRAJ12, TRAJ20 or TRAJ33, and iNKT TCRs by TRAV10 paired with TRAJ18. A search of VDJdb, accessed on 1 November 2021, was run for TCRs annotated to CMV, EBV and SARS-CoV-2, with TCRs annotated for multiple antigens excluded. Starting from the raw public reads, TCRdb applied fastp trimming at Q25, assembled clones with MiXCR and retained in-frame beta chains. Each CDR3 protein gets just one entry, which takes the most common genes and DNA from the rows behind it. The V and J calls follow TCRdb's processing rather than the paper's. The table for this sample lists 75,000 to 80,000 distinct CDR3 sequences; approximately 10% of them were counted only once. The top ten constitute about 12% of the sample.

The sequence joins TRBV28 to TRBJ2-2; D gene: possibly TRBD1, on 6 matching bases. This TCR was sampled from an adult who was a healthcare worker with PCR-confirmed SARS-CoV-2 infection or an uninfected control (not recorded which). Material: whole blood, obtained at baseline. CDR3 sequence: CASSSWTENTGELFF. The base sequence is TGTGCCAGCAGTAGTTGGACAGAGAACACCGGGGAGCTGTTTTTT.